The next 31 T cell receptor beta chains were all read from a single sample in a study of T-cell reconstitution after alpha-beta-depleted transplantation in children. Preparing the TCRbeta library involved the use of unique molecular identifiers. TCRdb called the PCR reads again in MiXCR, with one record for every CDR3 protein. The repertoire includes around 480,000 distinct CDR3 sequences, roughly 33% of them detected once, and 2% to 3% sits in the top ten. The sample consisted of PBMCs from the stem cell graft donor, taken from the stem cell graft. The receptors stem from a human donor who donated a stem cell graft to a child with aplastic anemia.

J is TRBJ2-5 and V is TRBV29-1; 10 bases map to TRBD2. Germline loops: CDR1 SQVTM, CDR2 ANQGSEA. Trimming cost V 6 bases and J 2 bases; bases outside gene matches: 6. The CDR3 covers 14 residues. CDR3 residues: CSVVGLAKQETQYF. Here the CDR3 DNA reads TGCAGCGTGGTGGGACTAGCGAAACAAGAGACCCAGTACTTC.

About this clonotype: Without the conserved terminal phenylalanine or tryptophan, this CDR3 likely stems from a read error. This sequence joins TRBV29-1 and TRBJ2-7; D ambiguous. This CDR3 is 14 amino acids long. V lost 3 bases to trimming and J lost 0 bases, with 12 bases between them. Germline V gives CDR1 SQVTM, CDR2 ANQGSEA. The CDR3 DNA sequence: TGCAGCGTTGATGTGGTGGGGAACTCCTACGAGCAGTACATC. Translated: CSVDVVGNSYEQYI.

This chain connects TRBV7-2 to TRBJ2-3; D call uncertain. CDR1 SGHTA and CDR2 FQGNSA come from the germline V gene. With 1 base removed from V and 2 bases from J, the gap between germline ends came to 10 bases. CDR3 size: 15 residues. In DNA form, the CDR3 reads TGTGCCAGCAGCTTAGGACCGGGCGACACAGATACGCAGTATTTT. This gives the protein CASSLGPGDTDTQYF. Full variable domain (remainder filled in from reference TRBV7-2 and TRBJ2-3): GAGVSQSPSNKVTEKGKDVELRCDPISGHTALYWYRQSLGQGLEFLIYFQGNSAPDKSGLPSDRFSAERTGGSVSTLTIQRTQQEDSAVYLCASSLGPGDTDTQYFGPGTRLTVL.

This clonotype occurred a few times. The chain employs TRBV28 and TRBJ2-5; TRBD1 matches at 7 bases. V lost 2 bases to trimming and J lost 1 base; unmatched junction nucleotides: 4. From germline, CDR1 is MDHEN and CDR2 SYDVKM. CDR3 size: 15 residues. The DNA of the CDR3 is TGTGCCAGCAGTTTACCGGGACAGACCCAAGAGACCCAGTACTTC. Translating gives CASSLPGQTQETQYF. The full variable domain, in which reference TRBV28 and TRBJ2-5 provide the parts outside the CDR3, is DVKVTQSSRYLVKRTGEKVFLECVQDMDHENMFWYRQDPGLGLRLIYFSYDVKMKEKGDIPEGYSVSREKKERFSLILESASTNQTSMYLCASSLPGQTQETQYFGPGTRLLVL.

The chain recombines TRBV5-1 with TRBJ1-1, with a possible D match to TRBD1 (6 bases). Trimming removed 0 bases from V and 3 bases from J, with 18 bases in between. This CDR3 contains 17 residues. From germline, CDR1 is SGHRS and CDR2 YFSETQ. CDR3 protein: CASSLVIRGLWDTEAFF. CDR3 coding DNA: TGCGCCAGCAGCTTGGTTATCAGGGGCCTTTGGGACACTGAAGCTTTCTTT.

The CDR3 DNA follows: TGCAGCACCCGCCCTCGGGGGTTTGCTGAAGCTTTCTTT. Translation gives CSTRPRGFAEAFF. J is TRBJ1-1 and V is TRBV29-1; the D gene is possibly TRBD1 (5 bases). The CDR3 is 13 amino acids. Germline V gene data show CDR1 as SQVTM and CDR2 as ANQGSEA. V was clipped by 8 bases and J by 6 bases, with 19 bases between them.

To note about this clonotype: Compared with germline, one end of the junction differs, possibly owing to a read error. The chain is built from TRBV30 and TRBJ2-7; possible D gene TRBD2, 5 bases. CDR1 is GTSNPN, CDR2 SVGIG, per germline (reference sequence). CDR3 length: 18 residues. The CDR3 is CAWSGGGAGNYGLYGQYF. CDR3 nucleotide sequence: TGTGCCTGGAGTGGAGGTGGAGCCGGGAACTATGGTCTCTACGGGCAGTACTTC.

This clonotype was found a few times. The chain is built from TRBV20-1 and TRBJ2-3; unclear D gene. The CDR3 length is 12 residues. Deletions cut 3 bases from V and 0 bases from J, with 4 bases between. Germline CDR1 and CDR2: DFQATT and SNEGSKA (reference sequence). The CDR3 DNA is TGCAGTGCTAGGTATAGCACAGATACGCAGTATTTT. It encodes CSARYSTDTQYF.

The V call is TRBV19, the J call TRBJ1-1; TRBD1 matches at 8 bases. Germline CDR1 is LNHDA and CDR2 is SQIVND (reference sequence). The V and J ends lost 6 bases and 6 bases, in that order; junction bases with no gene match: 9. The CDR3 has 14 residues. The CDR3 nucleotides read TGTGCCAGTAGAATGGACAGGGCGTCTCCTGAAGCTTTCTTT. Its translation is CASRMDRASPEAFF.

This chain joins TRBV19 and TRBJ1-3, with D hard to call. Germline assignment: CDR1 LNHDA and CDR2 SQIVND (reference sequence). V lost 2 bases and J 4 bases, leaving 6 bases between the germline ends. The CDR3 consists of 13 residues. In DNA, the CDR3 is TGTGCCAGTAGTATACGAGAAGGAAACACCATATATTTT. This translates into CASSIREGNTIYF.

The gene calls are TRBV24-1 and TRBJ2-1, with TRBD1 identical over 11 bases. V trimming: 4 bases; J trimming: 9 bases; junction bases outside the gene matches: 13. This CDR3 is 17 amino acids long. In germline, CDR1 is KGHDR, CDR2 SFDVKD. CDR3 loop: CATSDRTGGALGGEQFF. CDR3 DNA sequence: TGTGCCACCAGTGACCGGACAGGGGGCGCCTTAGGGGGTGAGCAGTTCTTC.

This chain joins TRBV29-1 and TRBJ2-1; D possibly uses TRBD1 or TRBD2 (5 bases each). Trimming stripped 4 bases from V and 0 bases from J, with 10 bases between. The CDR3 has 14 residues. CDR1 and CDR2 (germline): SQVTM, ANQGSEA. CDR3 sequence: CSVVKGSSYNEQFF. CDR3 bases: TGCAGCGTTGTGAAGGGGAGCTCCTACAATGAGCAGTTCTTC.

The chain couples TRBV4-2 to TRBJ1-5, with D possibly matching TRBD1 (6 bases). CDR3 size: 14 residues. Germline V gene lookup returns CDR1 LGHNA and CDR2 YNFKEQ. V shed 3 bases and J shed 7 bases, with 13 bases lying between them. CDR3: CASSQGDIWQPQHF. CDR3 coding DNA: TGTGCCAGCAGCCAGGGGGACATCTGGCAGCCCCAGCATTTT.

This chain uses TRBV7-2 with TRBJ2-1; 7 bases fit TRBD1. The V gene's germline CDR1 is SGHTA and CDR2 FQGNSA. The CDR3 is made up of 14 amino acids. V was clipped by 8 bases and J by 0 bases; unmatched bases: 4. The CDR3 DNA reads TGTGCCAGCGGCAGGGACAGCTCCTACAATGAGCAGTTCTTC. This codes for CASGRDSSYNEQFF.

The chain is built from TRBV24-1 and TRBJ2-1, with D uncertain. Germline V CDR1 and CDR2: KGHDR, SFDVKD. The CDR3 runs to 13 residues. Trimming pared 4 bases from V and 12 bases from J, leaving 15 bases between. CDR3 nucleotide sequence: TGTGCCACCAGTGACCTGGACCGTTTTAGGCAGTTCTTC. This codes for CATSDLDRFRQFF.

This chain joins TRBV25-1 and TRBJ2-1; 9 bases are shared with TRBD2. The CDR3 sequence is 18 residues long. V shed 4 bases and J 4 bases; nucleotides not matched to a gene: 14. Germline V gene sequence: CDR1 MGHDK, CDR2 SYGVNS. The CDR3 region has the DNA TGTGCCAGCAGTGCCCGAGATTCCCTAGCGGGACGATACAATGAGCAGTTCTTC. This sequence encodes CASSARDSLAGRYNEQFF.

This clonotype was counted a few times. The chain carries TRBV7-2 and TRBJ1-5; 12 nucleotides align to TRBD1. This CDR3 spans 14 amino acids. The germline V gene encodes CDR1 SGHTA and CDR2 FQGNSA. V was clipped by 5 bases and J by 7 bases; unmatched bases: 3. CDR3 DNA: TGTGCCAGCAGCGGGGGGACAGGGGGCCAGCCCCAGCATTTT. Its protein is CASSGGTGGQPQHF. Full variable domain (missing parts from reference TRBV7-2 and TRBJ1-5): GAGVSQSPSNKVTEKGKDVELRCDPISGHTALYWYRQSLGQGLEFLIYFQGNSAPDKSGLPSDRFSAERTGGSVSTLTIQRTQQEDSAVYLCASSGGTGGQPQHFGDGTRLSIL.

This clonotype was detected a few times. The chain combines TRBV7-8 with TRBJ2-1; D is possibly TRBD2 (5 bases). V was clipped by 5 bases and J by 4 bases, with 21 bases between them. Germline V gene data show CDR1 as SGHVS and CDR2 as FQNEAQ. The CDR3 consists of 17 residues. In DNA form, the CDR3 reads TGTGCCAGCAGCGTCCGGATGTGGGGAGACAATTACAATGAGCAGTTCTTC. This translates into CASSVRMWGDNYNEQFF.

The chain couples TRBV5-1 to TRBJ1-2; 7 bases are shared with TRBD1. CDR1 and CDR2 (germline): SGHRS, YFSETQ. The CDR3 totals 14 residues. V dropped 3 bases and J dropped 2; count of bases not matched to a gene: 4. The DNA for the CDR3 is TGCGCCAGCAGCTGGGACAGCTCCAACTATGGCTACACCTTC. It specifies CASSWDSSNYGYTF. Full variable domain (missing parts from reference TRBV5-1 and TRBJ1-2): KAGVTQTPRYLIKTRGQQVTLSCSPISGHRSVSWYQQTPGQGLQFLFEYFSETQRNKGNFPGRFSGRQFSNSRSEMNVSTLELGDSALYLCASSWDSSNYGYTFGSGTRLTVV.

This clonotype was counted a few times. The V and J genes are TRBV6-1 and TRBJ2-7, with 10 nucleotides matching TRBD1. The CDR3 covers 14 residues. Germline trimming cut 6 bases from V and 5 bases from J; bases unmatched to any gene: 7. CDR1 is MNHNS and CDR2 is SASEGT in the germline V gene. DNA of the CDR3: TGTGCCAGCAGAACCGGGACAGGGGTCCACGAGCAGTACTTC. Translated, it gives CASRTGTGVHEQYF.

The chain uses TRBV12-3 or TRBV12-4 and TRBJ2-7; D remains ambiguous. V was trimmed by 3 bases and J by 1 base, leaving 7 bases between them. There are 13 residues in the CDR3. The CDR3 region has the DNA TGTGCCAGCAGTTTCGGTATTTCCTACGAGCAGTACGTC. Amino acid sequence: CASSFGISYEQYV.

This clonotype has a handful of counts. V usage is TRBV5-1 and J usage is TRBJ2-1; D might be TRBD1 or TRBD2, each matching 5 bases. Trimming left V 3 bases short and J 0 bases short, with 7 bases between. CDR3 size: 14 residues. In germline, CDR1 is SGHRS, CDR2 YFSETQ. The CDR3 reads CASSWGSSYNEQFF. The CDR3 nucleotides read TGCGCCAGCAGCTGGGGGAGCTCCTACAATGAGCAGTTCTTC.

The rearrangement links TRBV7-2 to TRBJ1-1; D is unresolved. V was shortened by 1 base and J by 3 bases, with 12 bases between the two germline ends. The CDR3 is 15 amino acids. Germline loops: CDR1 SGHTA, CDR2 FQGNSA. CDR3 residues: CASSLEAARHTEAFF. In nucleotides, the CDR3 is TGTGCCAGCAGCTTAGAGGCAGCGCGTCACACTGAAGCTTTCTTT.

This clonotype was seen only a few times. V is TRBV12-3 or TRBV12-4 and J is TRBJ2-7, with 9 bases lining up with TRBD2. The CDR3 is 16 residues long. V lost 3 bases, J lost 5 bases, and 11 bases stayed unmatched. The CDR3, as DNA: TGTGCCAGCAGTTTGACGGGTGGTAGCGGGAGCCACGAGCAGTACTTC. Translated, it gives CASSLTGGSGSHEQYF.

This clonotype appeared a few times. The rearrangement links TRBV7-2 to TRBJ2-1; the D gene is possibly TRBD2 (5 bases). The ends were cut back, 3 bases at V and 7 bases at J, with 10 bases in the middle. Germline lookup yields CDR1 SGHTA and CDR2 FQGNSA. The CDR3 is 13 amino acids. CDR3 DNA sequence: TGTGCCAGCAGCTTCGGTCGGGAAAATGAGCAGTTCTTC. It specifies CASSFGRENEQFF.

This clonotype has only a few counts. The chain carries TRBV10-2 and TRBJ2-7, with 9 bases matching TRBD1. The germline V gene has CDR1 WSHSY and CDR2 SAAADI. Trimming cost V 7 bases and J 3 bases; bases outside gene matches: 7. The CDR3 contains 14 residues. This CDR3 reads CASKVGQGYYEQYV. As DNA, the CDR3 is TGCGCCAGCAAGGTGGGACAGGGCTACTACGAGCAGTACGTC.

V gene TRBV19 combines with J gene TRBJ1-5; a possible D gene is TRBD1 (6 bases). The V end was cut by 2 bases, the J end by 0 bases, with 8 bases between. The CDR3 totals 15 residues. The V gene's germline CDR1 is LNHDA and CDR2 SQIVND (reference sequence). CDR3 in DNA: TGTGCCAGTAGTATAACAGGGACTAGCAATCAGCCCCAGCATTTT. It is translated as CASSITGTSNQPQHF.

CDR3: CASSLNWSPSGADTQYF. CDR3 nucleotides: TGTGCCAGCAGCCTGAACTGGAGTCCCTCCGGGGCAGATACGCAGTATTTT. The rearrangement links TRBV11-2 to TRBJ2-3; the D gene is possibly TRBD2 (5 bases). This CDR3 comprises 17 residues. Germline lookup yields CDR1 SGHAT and CDR2 FQNNGV. Trimming removed 5 bases from V and 4 bases from J, with 22 bases in between.

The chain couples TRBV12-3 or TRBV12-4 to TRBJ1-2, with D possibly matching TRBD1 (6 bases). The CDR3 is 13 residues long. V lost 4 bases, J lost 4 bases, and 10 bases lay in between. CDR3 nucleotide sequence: TGTGCCAGCAGTTCGGGGGGCGTCTATGGCTACACCTTC. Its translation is CASSSGGVYGYTF.

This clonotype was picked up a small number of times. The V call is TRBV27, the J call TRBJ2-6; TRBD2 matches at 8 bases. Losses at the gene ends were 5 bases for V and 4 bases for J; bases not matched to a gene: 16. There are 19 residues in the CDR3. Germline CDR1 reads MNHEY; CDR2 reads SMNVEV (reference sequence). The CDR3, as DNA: TGTGCCAGCAGTCGAGTTTCGGGACTAGTAACGGGCGGGGCCAACGTCCTGACTTTC. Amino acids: CASSRVSGLVTGGANVLTF.

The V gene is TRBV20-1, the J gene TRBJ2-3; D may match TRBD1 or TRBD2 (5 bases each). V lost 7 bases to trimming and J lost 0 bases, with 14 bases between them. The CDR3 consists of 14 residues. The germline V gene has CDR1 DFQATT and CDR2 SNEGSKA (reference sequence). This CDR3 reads CSVRRGVSTDTQYF. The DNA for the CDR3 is TGCAGTGTTAGGAGAGGGGTTAGCACAGATACGCAGTATTTT.